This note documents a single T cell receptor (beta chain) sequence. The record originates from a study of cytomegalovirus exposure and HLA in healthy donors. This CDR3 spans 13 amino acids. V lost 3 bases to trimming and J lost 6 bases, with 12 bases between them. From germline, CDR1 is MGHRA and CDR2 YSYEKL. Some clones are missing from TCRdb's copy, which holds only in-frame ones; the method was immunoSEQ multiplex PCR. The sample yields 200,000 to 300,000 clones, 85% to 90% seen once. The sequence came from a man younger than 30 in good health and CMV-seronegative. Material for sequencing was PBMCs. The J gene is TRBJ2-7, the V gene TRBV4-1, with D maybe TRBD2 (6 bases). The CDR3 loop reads CASSQEGRFEQYF. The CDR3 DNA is TGCGCCAGCAGCCAGGAGGGCCGGTTCGAGCAGTACTTC.